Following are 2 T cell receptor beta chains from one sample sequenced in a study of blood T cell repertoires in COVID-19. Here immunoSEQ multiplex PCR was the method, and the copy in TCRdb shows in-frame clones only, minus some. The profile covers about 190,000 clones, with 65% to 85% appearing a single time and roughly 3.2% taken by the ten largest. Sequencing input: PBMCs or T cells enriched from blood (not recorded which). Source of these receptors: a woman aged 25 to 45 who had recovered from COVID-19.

The CDR3: CASSFLAEPDEQYF. In nucleotides, the CDR3 is TGTGCCAGCAGCTTTCTAGCGGAACCGGACGAGCAGTACTTC. The V gene is TRBV7-2, the J gene TRBJ2-7; 7 nucleotides agree with TRBD2. CDR1 is SGHTA, CDR2 FQGNSA, per germline. The CDR3 has 14 amino acids. The V segment lost 3 bases and the J segment 5 bases; nucleotides outside the gene matches: 7.

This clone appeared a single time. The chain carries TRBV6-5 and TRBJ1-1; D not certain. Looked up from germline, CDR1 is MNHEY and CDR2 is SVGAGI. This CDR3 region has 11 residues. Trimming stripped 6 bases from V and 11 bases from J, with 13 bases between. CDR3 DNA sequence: TGTGCCAGCAGGGACGCAAGAGGGGCTTTCTTT. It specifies CASRDARGAFF.